This T cell receptor (beta chain) was identified during a study of shared clonotypes between healthy human individuals. Study-level background: Donors, aged 18 to 49, were a couple of women and a few men. Study outcomes and limitations: Represented diversity (both genetic and exposure-history) was limited by the small number of donors.

A remark on this clone: Its antigen is unidentified.

Genomic DNA belonging to each subset was distributed in equal measure over several immunoSEQ plates. As originally analysed: In the immunoSEQ data, sequences were junction-only and lacked quality scores, so filtering differed. TCRdb's copy holds only in-frame clones and misses some; the assay was immunoSEQ multiplex PCR. The V and J calls and clone size are taken from that table; D and trimming were inferred from the DNA. The sample shows about 2,500,000 clones, around nine tenths of them seen only once. The V segment lost 5 bases and the J segment 2 bases; nucleotides outside the gene matches: 7. The CDR3 extends over 15 amino acids. Germline CDR1 MNHEY, CDR2 SVGAGI.

Sequencing was performed on naive CD4+ T cells sorted from blood. Subset denoted: CD45RA+ positively selected. The chain recombines TRBV6-5 with TRBJ2-7; 9 nucleotides line up with TRBD1. The clonotype originates from a young man in good health. The CDR3 DNA follows: TGTGCCAGCAGTCAGGGGACAGGGTTTACCTACGAGCAGTACTTC. Protein product: CASSQGTGFTYEQYF.